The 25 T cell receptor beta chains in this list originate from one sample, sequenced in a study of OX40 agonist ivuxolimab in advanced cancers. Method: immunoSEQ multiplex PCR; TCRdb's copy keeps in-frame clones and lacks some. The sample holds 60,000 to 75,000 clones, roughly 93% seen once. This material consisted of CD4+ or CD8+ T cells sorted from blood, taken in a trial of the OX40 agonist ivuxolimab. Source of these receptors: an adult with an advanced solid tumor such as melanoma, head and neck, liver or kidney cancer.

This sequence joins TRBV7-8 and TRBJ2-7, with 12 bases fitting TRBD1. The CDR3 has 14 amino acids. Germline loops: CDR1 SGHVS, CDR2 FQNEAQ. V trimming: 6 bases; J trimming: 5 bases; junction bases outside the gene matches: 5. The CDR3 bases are TGTGCCAGCAGGGGACAGGGGGCTGTTCACGAGCAGTACTTC. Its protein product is CASRGQGAVHEQYF.

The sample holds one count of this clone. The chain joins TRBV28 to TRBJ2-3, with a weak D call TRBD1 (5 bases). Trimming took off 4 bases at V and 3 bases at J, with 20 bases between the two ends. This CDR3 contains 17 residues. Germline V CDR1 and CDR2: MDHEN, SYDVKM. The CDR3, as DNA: TGTGCCAGCAGTTCTTTGCCCCGTGGGGCGCGGACAGATACGCAGTATTTT. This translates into CASSSLPRGARTDTQYF. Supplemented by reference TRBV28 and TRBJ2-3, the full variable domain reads DVKVTQSSRYLVKRTGEKVFLECVQDMDHENMFWYRQDPGLGLRLIYFSYDVKMKEKGDIPEGYSVSREKKERFSLILESASTNQTSMYLCASSSLPRGARTDTQYFGPGTRLTVL.

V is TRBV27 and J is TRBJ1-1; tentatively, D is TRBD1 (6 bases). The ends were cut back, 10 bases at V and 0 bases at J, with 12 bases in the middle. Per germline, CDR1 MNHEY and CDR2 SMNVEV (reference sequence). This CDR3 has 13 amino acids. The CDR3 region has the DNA TGTGCCACCACGGGGGGCTTGAACACTGAAGCTTTCTTT. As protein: CATTGGLNTEAFF.

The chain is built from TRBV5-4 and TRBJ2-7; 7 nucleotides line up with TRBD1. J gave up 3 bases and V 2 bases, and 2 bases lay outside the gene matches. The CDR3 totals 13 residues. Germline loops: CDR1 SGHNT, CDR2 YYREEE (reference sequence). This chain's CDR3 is CASSFTGDYEQYF. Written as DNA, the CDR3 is TGTGCCAGCAGCTTTACAGGGGACTACGAGCAGTACTTC.

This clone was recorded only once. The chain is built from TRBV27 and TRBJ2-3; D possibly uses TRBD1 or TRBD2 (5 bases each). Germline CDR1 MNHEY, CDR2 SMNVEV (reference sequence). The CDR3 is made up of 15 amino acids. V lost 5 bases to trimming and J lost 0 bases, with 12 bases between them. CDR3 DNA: TGTGCCAGCAGTGCCTTGGGACGGAGCACAGATACGCAGTATTTT. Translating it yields CASSALGRSTDTQYF.

This CDR3 is CASSASEGRGQYF. The DNA for the CDR3 is TGTGCCAGCAGTGCTAGCGAGGGCCGGGGGCAGTACTTC. The V call is TRBV6-4, the J call TRBJ2-7; D might be TRBD2 (6 bases). Germline CDR1 MRHNA, CDR2 SNTAGT. Trimming took off 4 bases at V and 9 bases at J, with 16 bases between the two ends. The CDR3 has 13 amino acids.

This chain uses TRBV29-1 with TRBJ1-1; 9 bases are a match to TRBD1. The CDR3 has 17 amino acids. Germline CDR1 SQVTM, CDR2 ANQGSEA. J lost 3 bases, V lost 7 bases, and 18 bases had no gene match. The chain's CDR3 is CSAPYGPQGALDTEAFF. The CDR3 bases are TGCAGCGCCCCCTATGGGCCACAGGGGGCGCTGGACACTGAAGCTTTCTTT. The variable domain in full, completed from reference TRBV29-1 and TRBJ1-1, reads SAVISQKPSRDICQRGTSLTIQCQVDSQVTMMFWYRQQPGQSLTLIATANQGSEATYESGFVIDKFPISRPNLTFSTLTVSNMSPEDSSIYLCSAPYGPQGALDTEAFFGQGTRLTVV.

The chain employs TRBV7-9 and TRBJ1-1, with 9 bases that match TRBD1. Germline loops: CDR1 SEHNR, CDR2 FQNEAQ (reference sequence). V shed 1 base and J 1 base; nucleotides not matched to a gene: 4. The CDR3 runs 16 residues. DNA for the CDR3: TGTGCCAGCAGCTTAGGGACAGGGGTCTCGAACACTGAAGCTTTCTTT. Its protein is CASSLGTGVSNTEAFF.

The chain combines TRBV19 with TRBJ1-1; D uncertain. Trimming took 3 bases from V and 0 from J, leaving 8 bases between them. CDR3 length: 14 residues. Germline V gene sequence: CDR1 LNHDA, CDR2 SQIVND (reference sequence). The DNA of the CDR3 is TGTGCCAGTAGTATTGTAGTGATGAACACTGAAGCTTTCTTT. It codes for CASSIVVMNTEAFF.

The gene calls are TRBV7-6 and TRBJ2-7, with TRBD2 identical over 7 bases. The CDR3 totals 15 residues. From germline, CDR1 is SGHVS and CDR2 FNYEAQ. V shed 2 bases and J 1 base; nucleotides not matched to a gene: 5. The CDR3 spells CASSLTGGGSYEQYF. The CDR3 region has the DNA TGTGCCAGCAGCTTAACGGGAGGCGGATCCTACGAGCAGTACTTC.

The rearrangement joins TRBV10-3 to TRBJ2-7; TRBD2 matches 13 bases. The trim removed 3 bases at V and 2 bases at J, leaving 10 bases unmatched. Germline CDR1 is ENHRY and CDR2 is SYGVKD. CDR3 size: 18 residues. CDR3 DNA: TGTGCCATCAGTGACAAGTGGACTAGCGGGAGTCCCGCCTACGAGCAGTACTTC. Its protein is CAISDKWTSGSPAYEQYF.

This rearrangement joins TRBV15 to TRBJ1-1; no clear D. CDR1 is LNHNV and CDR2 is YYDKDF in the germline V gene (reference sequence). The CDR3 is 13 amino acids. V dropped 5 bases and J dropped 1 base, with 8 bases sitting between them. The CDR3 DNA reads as TGTGCCACCAGCGCTTGGGGGAACACTGAAGCTTTCTTT. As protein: CATSAWGNTEAFF.

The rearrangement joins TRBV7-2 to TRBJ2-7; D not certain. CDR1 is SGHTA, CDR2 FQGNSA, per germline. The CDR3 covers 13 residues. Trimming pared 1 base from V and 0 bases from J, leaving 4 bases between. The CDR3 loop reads CASSLVFSYEQYF. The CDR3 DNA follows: TGTGCCAGCAGCTTAGTCTTCTCCTACGAGCAGTACTTC. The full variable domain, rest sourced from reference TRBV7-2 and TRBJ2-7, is GAGVSQSPSNKVTEKGKDVELRCDPISGHTALYWYRQSLGQGLEFLIYFQGNSAPDKSGLPSDRFSAERTGGSVSTLTIQRTQQEDSAVYLCASSLVFSYEQYFGPGTRLTVT.

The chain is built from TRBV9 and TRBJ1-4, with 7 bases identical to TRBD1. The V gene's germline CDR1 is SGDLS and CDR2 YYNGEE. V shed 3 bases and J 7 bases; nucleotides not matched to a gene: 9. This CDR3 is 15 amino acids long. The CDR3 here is CASSDSTGMSEKLFF. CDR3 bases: TGTGCCAGCAGCGACTCGACAGGGATGTCTGAAAAACTGTTTTTT.

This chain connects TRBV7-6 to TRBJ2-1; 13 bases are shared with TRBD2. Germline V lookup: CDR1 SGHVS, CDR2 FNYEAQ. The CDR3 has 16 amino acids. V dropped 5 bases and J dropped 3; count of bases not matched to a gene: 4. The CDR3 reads CASSMGLAGIYNEQFF. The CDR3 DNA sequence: TGTGCCAGCAGCATGGGACTAGCGGGGATCTACAATGAGCAGTTCTTC.

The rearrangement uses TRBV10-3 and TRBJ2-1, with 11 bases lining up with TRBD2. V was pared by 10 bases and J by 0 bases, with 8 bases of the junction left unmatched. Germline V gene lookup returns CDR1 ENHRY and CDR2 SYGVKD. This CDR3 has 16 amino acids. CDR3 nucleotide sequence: TGTGCCACCACCGGGACTAGCGGAAGCTCCTACAATGAGCAGTTCTTC. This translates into CATTGTSGSSYNEQFF.

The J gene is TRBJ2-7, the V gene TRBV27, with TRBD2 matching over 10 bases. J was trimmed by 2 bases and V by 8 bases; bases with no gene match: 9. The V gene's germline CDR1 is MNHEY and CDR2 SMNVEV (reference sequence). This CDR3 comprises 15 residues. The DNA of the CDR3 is TGTGCCAGCCTCGCGTCTAGCGGGAGCACCTACGAGCAGTACTTC. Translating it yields CASLASSGSTYEQYF.

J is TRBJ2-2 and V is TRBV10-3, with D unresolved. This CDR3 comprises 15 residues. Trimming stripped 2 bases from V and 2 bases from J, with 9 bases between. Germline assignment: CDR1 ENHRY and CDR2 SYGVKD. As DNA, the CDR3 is TGTGCCATCAGTGAGGCAGTGGTTAACACCGGGGAGCTGTTTTTT. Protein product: CAISEAVVNTGELFF.

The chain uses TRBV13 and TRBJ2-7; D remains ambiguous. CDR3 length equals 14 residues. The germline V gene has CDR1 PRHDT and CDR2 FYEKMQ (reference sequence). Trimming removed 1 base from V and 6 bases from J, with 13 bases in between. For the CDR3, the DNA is TGTGCCAGCAGCTTAGTCTGTATGGTAAGCGAGCAGTACTTC. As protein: CASSLVCMVSEQYF.

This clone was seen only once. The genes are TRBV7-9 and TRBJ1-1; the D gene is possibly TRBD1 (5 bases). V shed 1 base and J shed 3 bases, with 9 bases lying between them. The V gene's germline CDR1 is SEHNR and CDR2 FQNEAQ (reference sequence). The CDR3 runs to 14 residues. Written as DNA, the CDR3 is TGTGCCAGCAGCTTAGGGGGCGGGGACACTGAAGCTTTCTTT. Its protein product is CASSLGGGDTEAFF.

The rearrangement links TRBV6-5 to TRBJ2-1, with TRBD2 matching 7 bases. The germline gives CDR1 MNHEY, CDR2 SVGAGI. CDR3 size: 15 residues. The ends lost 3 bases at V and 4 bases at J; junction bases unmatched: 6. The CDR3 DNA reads TGTGCCAGCAGTTATTCTAGCGGTAAATACAATGAGCAGTTCTTC. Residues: CASSYSSGKYNEQFF.

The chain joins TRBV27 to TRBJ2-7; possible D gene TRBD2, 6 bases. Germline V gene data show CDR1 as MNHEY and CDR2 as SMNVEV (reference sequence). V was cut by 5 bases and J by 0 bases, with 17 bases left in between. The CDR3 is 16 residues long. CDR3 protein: CASSTNTGTPSYEQYF. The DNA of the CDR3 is TGTGCCAGCAGTACTAACACCGGGACTCCCTCCTACGAGCAGTACTTC.

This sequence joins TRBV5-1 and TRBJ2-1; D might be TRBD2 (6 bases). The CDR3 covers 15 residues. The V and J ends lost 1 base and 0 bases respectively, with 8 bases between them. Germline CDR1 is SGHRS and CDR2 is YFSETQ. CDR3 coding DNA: TGCGCCAGCAGCTTGCTCGGGGGCTCCTACAATGAGCAGTTCTTC. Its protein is CASSLLGGSYNEQFF.

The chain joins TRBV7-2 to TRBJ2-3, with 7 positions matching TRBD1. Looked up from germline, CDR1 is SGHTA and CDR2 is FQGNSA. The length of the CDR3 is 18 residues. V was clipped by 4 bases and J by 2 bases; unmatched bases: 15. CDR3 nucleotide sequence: TGTGCCAGCAGCTCAGTTATGGAACAGGGGAGTTACACAGATACGCAGTATTTT. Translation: CASSSVMEQGSYTDTQYF.

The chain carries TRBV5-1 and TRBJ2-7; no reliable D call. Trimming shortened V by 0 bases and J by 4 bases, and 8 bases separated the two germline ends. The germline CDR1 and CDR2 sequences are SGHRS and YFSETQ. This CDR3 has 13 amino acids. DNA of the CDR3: TGCGCCAGCAGCTTGGACAGCCGATACGAGCAGTACTTC. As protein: CASSLDSRYEQYF.